These T cell receptor beta chains were read from a single sample in a study of cytomegalovirus exposure and HLA in healthy donors. TCRdb's table, derived via immunoSEQ multiplex PCR, lists solely in-frame clones and lacks some. The sample contains about 110,000 clones, roughly 73% of which appear only once. Sample: PBMCs. The receptors derive from a woman in her thirties in good health and CMV-seronegative. Both conserved end residues are part of each CDR3. D genes are given only for firm matches. Clone size is stated in some rows and not others, as once, few, many or a class when expanded.

d_call j_call clone_size v_call cdr3_aa cdr3_nt
TRBD2 TRBJ2-5 NA TRBV6-5 CASSRLAGKETQYF TGTGCCAGTAGCCGACTAGCGGGTAAAGAGACCCAGTACTTC
NA TRBJ2-7 NA TRBV11-2 CASSFVVSSYEQYF TGTGCCAGCAGCTTCGTGGTCAGCTCCTACGAGCAGTACTTC
TRBD2 TRBJ2-7 NA TRBV7-6 CASSLALAGAYEQYF TGTGCCAGCAGCTTAGCTCTAGCGGGAGCATACGAGCAGTACTTC
NA TRBJ2-1 NA TRBV5-1 CASSEEGYSYNEQFF TGCGCCAGCAGCGAGGAGGGGTACTCCTACAATGAGCAGTTCTTC
NA TRBJ1-3 NA TRBV7-2 CASSFDTSSGNTIYF TGTGCCAGCAGCTTCGACACGAGCTCTGGAAACACCATATATTTT
NA TRBJ2-3 NA TRBV15 CATFWGTERTDTQYF TGTGCCACATTCTGGGGGACTGAACGCACAGATACGCAGTATTTT
TRBD1 TRBJ1-1 once TRBV7-9 CASSPAGGTEAFF TGTGCCAGCAGCCCTGCAGGGGGCACTGAAGCTTTCTTT
TRBD1 TRBJ1-2 NA TRBV10-3 CAISESDRGPYGYTF TGTGCCATCAGTGAGTCGGACAGGGGCCCCTATGGCTACACCTTC
NA TRBJ1-4 few TRBV6-1 CASSDGQEATNEKLFF TGTGCCAGCAGTGATGGGCAGGAAGCAACTAATGAAAAACTGTTTTTT
TRBD1 TRBJ1-1 NA TRBV5-1 CASSLRTGVSNTEAFF TGCGCCAGCAGCTTGAGAACAGGGGTATCGAACACTGAAGCTTTCTTT
NA TRBJ1-4 NA TRBV10-1 CASSDRTNEKLFF TGCGCCAGCAGTGATCGGACTAATGAAAAACTGTTTTTT
NA TRBJ2-7 NA TRBV9 CASSPHLSGEQYF TGTGCCAGCAGCCCACATCTTTCGGGGGAGCAGTACTTC
NA TRBJ1-1 NA TRBV7-2 CASSLVRGNTEAFF TGTGCCAGCAGCTTAGTAAGGGGAAACACTGAAGCTTTCTTT
TRBD2 TRBJ2-1 NA TRBV7-3 CASSLLPGRGDSYNEQFF TGTGCCAGCAGCTTATTGCCCGGTCGGGGGGACTCCTACAATGAGCAGTTCTTC
NA TRBJ2-1 NA TRBV30 CAWFRQGHEQFF TGTGCCTGGTTTAGGCAGGGCCATGAGCAGTTCTTC
NA TRBJ1-1 NA TRBV4-1 CASSQSLNTEAFF TGCGCCAGCAGCCAGTCTCTTAACACTGAAGCTTTCTTT
NA TRBJ2-6 NA TRBV19 CASRDLSAGANVLTF TGTGCCAGTAGGGACTTGTCCGCTGGGGCCAACGTCCTGACTTTC
NA TRBJ1-4 few TRBV19 CASSIAAGPTNEKLFF TGTGCCAGTAGTATCGCGGCGGGCCCAACTAATGAAAAACTGTTTTTT
TRBD1 TRBJ1-5 NA TRBV19 CASSPRDRRRSQPQHF TGTGCCAGTAGTCCCCGGGACAGGCGTAGGTCTCAGCCCCAGCATTTT
NA TRBJ1-2 once TRBV2 CASSPLQGRDGYTF TGTGCCAGCAGTCCATTACAGGGAAGGGATGGCTACACCTTC
TRBD1 TRBJ1-1 NA TRBV27 CASSFDRGVAEAFF TGTGCCAGCAGTTTCGACAGGGGAGTCGCTGAAGCTTTCTTT
NA TRBJ2-2 NA TRBV7-8 CASSNRSGGRKNTGELFF TGTGCCAGCAGCAACCGTTCCGGGGGACGGAAGAACACCGGGGAGCTGTTTTTT
TRBD1 TRBJ1-5 NA TRBV11-2 CASSQGTGNQPQHF TGTGCCAGCAGCCAAGGGACAGGCAATCAGCCCCAGCATTTT
NA TRBJ2-2 NA TRBV7-3 CASSLGSGANTGELFF TGTGCCAGCAGCTTAGGGTCGGGAGCGAACACCGGGGAGCTGTTTTTT
NA TRBJ2-7 NA TRBV2 CASGDPRGSYEQYF TGTGCCAGTGGAGACCCCAGAGGATCCTACGAGCAGTACTTC
NA TRBJ1-5 once TRBV10-3 CAISEGARSNQPQHF TGTGCCATCAGTGAGGGGGCGCGGAGCAATCAGCCCCAGCATTTT
NA TRBJ1-2 NA TRBV28 CASNAGNYGYTF TGTGCCAGCAACGCAGGAAACTATGGCTACACCTTC
NA TRBJ1-5 few TRBV6-1 CASSDGQPVTIVSNQPQHF TGTGCCAGCAGTGATGGACAACCCGTTACGATCGTGAGCAATCAGCCCCAGCATTTT
TRBD2 TRBJ2-3 NA TRBV4-3 CASSQSRTSGNPQYF TGCGCCAGCAGCCAATCACGGACTAGCGGAAACCCGCAGTATTTT
NA TRBJ2-7 few TRBV2 CASSFTDRRDYEQYF TGTGCCAGCAGTTTCACGGACAGACGGGATTACGAGCAGTACTTC
NA TRBJ1-2 NA TRBV4-3 CASSQDRGSPYGYTF TGCGCCAGCAGCCAAGATAGAGGCAGCCCCTATGGCTACACCTTC
NA TRBJ2-1 NA TRBV5-4 CASSLGSVGSYNEQFF TGTGCCAGCAGCTTGGGGTCGGTCGGCTCCTACAATGAGCAGTTCTTC